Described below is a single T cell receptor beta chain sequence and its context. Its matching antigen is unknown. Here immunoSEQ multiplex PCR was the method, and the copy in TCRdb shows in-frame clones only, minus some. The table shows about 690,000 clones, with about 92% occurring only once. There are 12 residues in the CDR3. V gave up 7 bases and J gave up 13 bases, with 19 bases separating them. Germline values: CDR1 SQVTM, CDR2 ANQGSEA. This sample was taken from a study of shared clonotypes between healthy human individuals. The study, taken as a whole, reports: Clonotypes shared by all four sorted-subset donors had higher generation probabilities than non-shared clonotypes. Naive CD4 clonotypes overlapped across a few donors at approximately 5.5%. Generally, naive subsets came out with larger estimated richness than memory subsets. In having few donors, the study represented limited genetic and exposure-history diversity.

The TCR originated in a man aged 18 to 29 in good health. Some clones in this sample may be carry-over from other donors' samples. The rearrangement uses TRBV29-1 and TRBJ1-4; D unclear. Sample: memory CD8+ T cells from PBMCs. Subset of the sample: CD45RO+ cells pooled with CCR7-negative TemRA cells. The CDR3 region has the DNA TGCAGCGACTTTAGCCTTGAAAGGAGACTGTTTTTT. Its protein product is CSDFSLERRLFF.